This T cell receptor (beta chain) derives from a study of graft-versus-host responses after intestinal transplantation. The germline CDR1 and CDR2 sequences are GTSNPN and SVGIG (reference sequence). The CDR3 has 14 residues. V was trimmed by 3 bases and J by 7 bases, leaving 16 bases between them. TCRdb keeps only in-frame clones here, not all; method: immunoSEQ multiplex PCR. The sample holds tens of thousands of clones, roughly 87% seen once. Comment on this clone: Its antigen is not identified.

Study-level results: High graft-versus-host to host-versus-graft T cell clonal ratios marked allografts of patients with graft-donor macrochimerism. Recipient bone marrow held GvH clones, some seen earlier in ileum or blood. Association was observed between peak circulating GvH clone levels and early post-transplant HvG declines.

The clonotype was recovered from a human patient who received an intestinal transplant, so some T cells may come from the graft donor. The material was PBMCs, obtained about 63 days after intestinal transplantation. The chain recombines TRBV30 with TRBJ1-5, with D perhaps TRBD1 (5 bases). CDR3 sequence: CAWSPRGLGQPQHF. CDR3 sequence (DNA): TGTGCCTGGAGCCCTAGGGGACTTGGGCAGCCCCAGCATTTT.